These T cell receptor beta chains were read from a single sample in a study of pediatric ulcerative colitis. The data were produced by immunoSEQ multiplex PCR, yet TCRdb's version contains in-frame clones alone and is incomplete. The sample lists around 40,000 clones, 65% to 85% occurring once. The specimen was gut tissue. These receptors were obtained from a boy between 10 and 17 years old with severe ulcerative colitis. CDR3s include the opening cysteine and the closing phenylalanine or tryptophan. The D gene is left open where the match is weak. Size is omitted from some rows. Given values are once, few, many or a class for expanded clones.

clone size	D gene	J gene	V gene	CDR3 protein	CDR3 DNA
-	-	TRBJ1-1	TRBV5-1	CASSLGGSEITEAFF	TGCGCCAGCAGCTTGGGGGGGTCGGAGATCACTGAAGCTTTCTTT
once	-	TRBJ1-6	TRBV14	CASSQPQGGGWGNSPLHF	TGTGCCAGCAGCCAACCTCAAGGAGGGGGGTGGGGTAATTCACCCCTCCACTTT
-	-	TRBJ2-2	TRBV10-2	CASGDSGQGTWELFF	TGCGCCAGCGGCGATTCGGGTCAAGGTACTTGGGAGCTGTTTTTT
-	TRBD1	TRBJ2-1	TRBV5-1	CASSLEGTGFANEQFF	TGCGCCAGCAGCTTGGAGGGGACAGGGTTTGCCAATGAGCAGTTCTTC
-	-	TRBJ2-3	TRBV29-1	CSVEISGTDTQYF	TGCAGCGTTGAAATATCGGGCACAGATACGCAGTATTTT
-	-	TRBJ2-1	TRBV7-9	CAVGAAIYNEQFF	TGTGCCGTCGGGGCAGCCATCTACAATGAGCAGTTCTTC
-	-	TRBJ2-3	TRBV2	CASSSVGGTDTQYF	TGTGCCAGCAGTTCTGTGGGGGGCACAGATACGCAGTATTTT
-	TRBD1	TRBJ2-2	TRBV5-4	CASSRQGDTGELFF	TGTGCCAGCAGCCGGCAGGGGGACACCGGGGAGCTGTTTTTT
few	-	TRBJ1-2	TRBV28	CASGGGLDGYTF	TGTGCCAGCGGGGGAGGGCTTGATGGCTACACCTTC
-	-	TRBJ2-7	TRBV7-8	CASSSTGGAAYEQYF	TGTGCCAGCAGCTCAACAGGGGGGGCCGCATACGAGCAGTACTTC
-	-	TRBJ2-7	TRBV7-8	CASSLSWGPSYEQYF	TGTGCCAGCAGCTTAAGTTGGGGGCCTTCCTACGAGCAGTACTTC
-	-	TRBJ1-6	TRBV2	CASSEARLEHF	TGTGCCAGCAGTGAAGCGCGTCTGGAGCACTTT
few	-	TRBJ2-3	TRBV28	CASTLSGRTQYF	TGTGCCAGCACCCTGAGCGGAAGGACGCAGTATTTT
-	TRBD2	TRBJ2-1	TRBV9	CASSASGGAYNEQFF	TGTGCCAGCAGCGCTAGTGGGGGGGCCTACAATGAGCAGTTCTTC
-	-	TRBJ2-7	TRBV5-4	CASSSMIGYEQYF	TGTGCCAGCAGCTCCATGATTGGCTACGAGCAGTACTTC
-	-	TRBJ2-7	TRBV10-3	CAISEGGTSYEQYF	TGTGCCATCAGTGAGGGGGGGACCTCCTACGAGCAGTACTTC
-	-	TRBJ1-4	TRBV2	CASSGRIVGNEKLFF	TGTGCCAGCAGTGGTAGAATCGTGGGTAATGAAAAACTGTTTTTT
-	TRBD1	TRBJ1-4	TRBV7-9	CASSPTGATNEKLFF	TGTGCCAGCAGCCCCACAGGGGCAACTAATGAAAAACTGTTTTTT
-	-	TRBJ1-3	TRBV7-9	CASSRVLSGNTIYF	TGTGCCAGCTCCAGGGTACTCTCTGGAAACACCATATATTTT
-	-	TRBJ2-1	TRBV6-5	CASSYDGYNEQFF	TGTGCCAGCAGTTACGACGGATACAATGAGCAGTTCTTC
-	-	TRBJ1-1	TRBV18	CASSFSSPSEAFF	TGTGCCAGCTCATTCAGTTCCCCATCTGAAGCTTTCTTT
once	TRBD1	TRBJ1-2	TRBV6-1	CASSASGGPGYTF	TGTGCCAGCAGTGCCTCAGGGGGCCCTGGCTACACCTTC
-	TRBD1	TRBJ1-1	TRBV6-6	CASSPTGVSTEAFF	TGTGCCAGCAGTCCGACAGGGGTGAGCACTGAAGCTTTCTTT
-	-	TRBJ1-3	TRBV6-5	CASSYQGLFGNTIYF	TGTGCCAGCAGTTACCAGGGTTTATTTGGAAACACCATATATTTT
-	-	TRBJ1-5	TRBV6-1	CASSASFGGLQPQHF	TGTGCCAGCAGTGCTAGTTTCGGGGGGCTCCAGCCCCAGCATTTT
-	-	TRBJ2-2	TRBV7-9	CASSQASGELFF	TGTGCCAGCAGCCAAGCATCCGGGGAGCTGTTTTTT
-	-	TRBJ2-7	TRBV6-5	CASSSEGWEQYF	TGTGCCAGCAGTTCGGAGGGGTGGGAGCAGTACTTC
-	-	TRBJ1-2	TRBV6-1	CASSGAVYNYGYTF	TGTGCCAGCAGTGGGGCAGTCTATAACTATGGCTACACCTTC
-	-	TRBJ2-2	TRBV5-1	CASSFGGGNTGELFF	TGCGCCAGCAGCTTTGGGGGAGGGAACACCGGGGAGCTGTTTTTT
few	-	TRBJ2-5	TRBV6-4	CASSLTSGGTKETQYF	TGTGCCAGCAGCTTAACTAGTGGGGGGACCAAAGAGACCCAGTACTTC
few	-	TRBJ1-5	TRBV27	CASSTSPNQPQHF	TGTGCCAGCAGTACCAGTCCCAATCAGCCCCAGCATTTT
-	-	TRBJ1-6	TRBV21-1	CASSNVADGTAYSSYNSPLHF	-
-	-	TRBJ2-1	TRBV19	CASSLTGPGVEQFF	TGTGCCAGTAGTTTAACAGGGCCTGGGGTTGAGCAGTTCTTC
-	TRBD1	TRBJ1-2	TRBV5-1	CASRLEAQGQYGYTF	TGCGCCAGCAGACTCGAGGCGCAGGGACAGTATGGCTACACCTTC
-	-	TRBJ2-5	TRBV6-5	CASSYSGRRQETQYF	TGTGCCAGCAGTTACTCGGGGCGGAGGCAAGAGACCCAGTACTTC
-	TRBD1	TRBJ1-2	TRBV9	CASSPGTGGGYGYTF	TGTGCCAGCAGCCCCGGGACAGGGGGCGGCTATGGCTACACCTTC
few	-	TRBJ1-5	TRBV9	CASSSGYQPQHF	TGTGCCAGTTCTAGTGGGTATCAGCCCCAGCATTTT
-	TRBD1	TRBJ2-7	TRBV29-1	CSTLGTGDTHYEQYF	TGCAGCACCCTAGGGACAGGTGACACCCACTACGAGCAGTACTTC
few	-	TRBJ1-3	TRBV6-1	CASSDRWTGNTIYF	TGTGCCAGCAGTGATAGGTGGACTGGAAACACCATATATTTT
-	-	TRBJ2-2	TRBV25-1	CASSVVSVKGTGELFF	TGTGCCAGCAGTGTAGTTTCGGTGAAGGGAACCGGGGAGCTGTTTTTT
-	TRBD1	TRBJ1-5	TRBV5-6	CASSPGQGSNQPQHF	TGTGCCAGCAGCCCCGGACAGGGCAGCAATCAGCCCCAGCATTTT
-	-	TRBJ1-6	TRBV28	CASSRALGTGPTGSPLHF	TGTGCCAGCAGTCGGGCGTTGGGTACGGGACCCACCGGTTCACCCCTCCACTTT
-	TRBD1	TRBJ2-1	TRBV5-1	CANATGGNSYNEQFF	TGCGCCAATGCGACAGGGGGCAACTCCTACAATGAGCAGTTCTTC
-	TRBD2	TRBJ2-5	TRBV6-1	CASSEAHLAGGAVETQYF	TGTGCCAGCAGTGAAGCCCATCTGGCCGGGGGGGCCGTTGAGACCCAGTACTTC
-	-	TRBJ1-1	TRBV7-9	CASSLRENTEAFF	TGTGCCAGCAGCCTGCGGGAGAACACTGAAGCTTTCTTT
-	-	TRBJ1-4	TRBV28	CASSLLGEKLFF	TGTGCCAGCAGTTTATTAGGTGAAAAACTGTTTTTT
medium-sized	-	TRBJ1-5	TRBV2	CASSVGISGVRNQPQHF	TGTGCCAGCAGCGTAGGCATATCTGGGGTACGAAATCAGCCCCAGCATTTT
-	-	TRBJ2-5	TRBV29-1	CSVAVGGQETQYF	TGCAGCGTTGCGGTGGGGGGCCAAGAGACCCAGTACTTC
once	-	TRBJ1-6	TRBV28	CASIERGASPLHF	TGTGCCAGCATCGAACGTGGTGCTTCACCCCTCCACTTT
-	-	TRBJ1-2	TRBV19	CASSIDRGGGYTF	TGTGCCAGTAGTATAGATCGGGGAGGTGGCTACACCTTC
-	-	TRBJ2-1	TRBV19	CASSSGLSYNEQFF	TGTGCCAGTAGTTCTGGACTGAGCTACAATGAGCAGTTCTTC
-	-	TRBJ2-5	TRBV7-8	CASSSTQGSYQETQYF	TGTGCCAGCAGCTCTACCCAGGGTAGCTACCAAGAGACCCAGTACTTC
-	TRBD1	TRBJ1-1	TRBV2	CASSPFNRQGRAFF	TGTGCCAGCAGCCCCTTCAACCGACAGGGAAGAGCTTTCTTT